This TCR beta chain stems from a study of blood T cell repertoires in COVID-19. Germline CDR1 is MDHEN and CDR2 is SYDVKM. The V end lost 4 bases, the J end lost 1 base, and 11 bases lay between the germline ends. This CDR3 spans 14 amino acids. Data came from immunoSEQ multiplex PCR; TCRdb stores just in-frame clones and leaves some out. The sample includes some 100,000 clones, around 87% of them seen just once. This receptor was taken from a woman aged 25 to 39 with acute or convalescent COVID-19. Sample: peripheral blood. The gene calls are TRBV28 and TRBJ2-7; no firm D call. The CDR3, as DNA: TGTGCCAGCAGTTCCACGACGGGTTCCTACGAGCAGTACTTC. This translates into CASSSTTGSYEQYF.